A single sample is the source of the 3 T cell receptor beta chains below, sequenced in a study of cytomegalovirus exposure and HLA in healthy donors. PCR used 60 Vbeta primers and 13 Jbeta primers. Sequenced by immunoSEQ multiplex PCR; TCRdb stores in-frame clones only, minus some. The sample records under 140,000 clones, about 80% being singletons. The sample consisted of PBMCs. These receptors were taken from a man in his thirties or forties in good health and CMV-seropositive.

V gene TRBV18 combines with J gene TRBJ2-2, with TRBD1 as a possible D gene (7 bases). The CDR3 extends over 15 amino acids. Germline loops: CDR1 KGHSH, CDR2 LQKENI. V was clipped by 0 bases and J by 5 bases, with 10 bases between them. The CDR3 coding sequence is TGTGCCAGCTCACCACCGGCAGGGGGGACCGGGGAGCTGTTTTTT. This sequence encodes CASSPPAGGTGELFF.

The chain recombines TRBV9 with TRBJ2-5; D is unclear. Deletions cut 0 bases from V and 0 bases from J, with 6 bases between. Germline loops: CDR1 SGDLS, CDR2 YYNGEE. The CDR3 contains 14 residues. Written as DNA, the CDR3 is TGTGCCAGCAGCGTAGGAGACAACCAAGAGACCCAGTACTTC. It encodes CASSVGDNQETQYF.

In this sample, this clone turned up a few times. V and J are TRBV9 and TRBJ2-1, with a tentative D call TRBD1 (5 bases). The CDR3 length is 15 residues. The V end was cut by 4 bases, the J end by 4 bases, with 15 bases between. CDR1 is SGDLS and CDR2 is YYNGEE in the germline V gene. The chain's CDR3 is CASSLGAIGYNEQFF. The CDR3 DNA sequence: TGTGCCAGCAGCCTTGGGGCGATAGGGTACAATGAGCAGTTCTTC.